A single sample is the source of the 6 T cell receptor beta chains below, sequenced in a study of T-cell reconstitution after alpha-beta-depleted transplantation in children. Unique molecular identifiers were built into the TCRbeta library. TCRdb itself ran the PCR reads through MiXCR, one entry per CDR3 protein. The sample lists around 530,000 distinct CDR3 sequences; 30% to 35% were seen once. This material consisted of PBMCs from the stem cell graft donor, taken from the stem cell graft. The receptors here all came from a human donor who donated a stem cell graft to a child with aplastic anemia.

The chain has TRBV7-3 and TRBJ2-5, with 7 bases lining up with TRBD1. The J segment lost 7 bases and the V segment lost 2 bases, leaving 10 bases of the junction unmatched. This CDR3 contains 15 residues. Per the germline V gene, CDR1 is SGHTA and CDR2 is FQGTGA. The CDR3 DNA sequence: TGTGCCAGCAGCTTAGCGACAGGGCCGGGGCGGACCCAGTACTTC. It translates to CASSLATGPGRTQYF.

The genes are TRBV19 and TRBJ2-2; TRBD2 is a possible D gene (6 bases). The CDR3 has 15 amino acids. Germline V CDR1 and CDR2: LNHDA, SQIVND (reference sequence). V lost 3 bases and J lost 4, with 12 bases in between. The CDR3 loop reads CASSIVAARTGELFF. CDR3 in DNA: TGTGCCAGTAGTATCGTAGCGGCTCGCACCGGGGAGCTGTTTTTT. Full variable domain (remainder filled in from reference TRBV19 and TRBJ2-2): DGGITQSPKYLFRKEGQNVTLSCEQNLNHDAMYWYRQDPGQGLRLIYYSQIVNDFQKGDIAEGYSVSREKKESFPLTVTSAQKNPTAFYLCASSIVAARTGELFFGEGSRLTVL.

This clonotype was seen only a few times. Here the CDR3 reads CASSLGLAGISGNTIYF. Written as DNA, the CDR3 is TGTGCCAGCAGCTTAGGCCTGGCGGGGATCTCTGGAAACACCATATATTTT. This chain connects TRBV13 to TRBJ1-3; D ambiguous. CDR1 and CDR2 (germline): PRHDT, FYEKMQ (reference sequence). The CDR3 totals 17 residues. The germline V and J ends were trimmed by 0 bases and 0 bases, with 12 bases remaining between them.

This rearrangement joins TRBV20-1 to TRBJ2-7; 10 nucleotides match TRBD2. The CDR3 runs 14 residues. Trimming at V came to 1 base and at J to 7 bases, leaving 7 bases not matched to a gene. The germline CDR1 and CDR2 sequences are DFQATT and SNEGSKA (reference sequence). CDR3 in DNA: TGCAGTGCTAGAGGTCCTAGCGGGAGTGGGGAGCAGTACGTC. Amino acid sequence: CSARGPSGSGEQYV.

This clonotype has just a few counts. V and J are TRBV6-2 or TRBV6-3 and TRBJ2-7, with D perhaps matching TRBD2 (5 bases). Germline V CDR1 and CDR2: MNHEY, SVGEGT. This CDR3 has 13 residues. V gave up 6 bases and J gave up 6 bases, with 15 bases separating them. The DNA of the CDR3 is TGTGCCAGCAGACGTACTAGGACCGGCGAGCAGTACTTC. Translating gives CASRRTRTGEQYF.

J is TRBJ1-1 and V is TRBV12-3 or TRBV12-4; D unclear. V lost 1 base and J 5 bases, leaving 11 bases between the germline ends. The length of the CDR3 is 14 residues. CDR3 coding DNA: TGTGCCAGCAGTTTAGTATTCCAGTATACTGAAGCTTTCTTT. It specifies CASSLVFQYTEAFF.